This T cell receptor beta chain derives from a study of cytomegalovirus exposure and HLA in healthy donors. Study-level points and caveats: An ancestry cluster, one associated with Asian ancestry, reportedly showed fewer N-insertions than the approximately 720-donor mean in a later analysis. Rare TCR sequences predominated, though certain public TCRs were found in many donors.

A remark on this clone: Antigen: not known.

Primers: 60 Vbeta forward and 13 Jbeta reverse. The protocol was immunoSEQ multiplex PCR, while the TCRdb copy is restricted to in-frame clones and leaves out a portion. This repertoire shows over 150,000 clones, about 81% found once; its top ten account for 2.5% to 3%. Per the germline V gene, CDR1 is SGDLS and CDR2 is YYNGEE. The CDR3 covers 17 residues. The V end was cut by 0 bases, the J end by 6 bases, with 20 bases between. Sequenced material: PBMCs. The chain recombines TRBV9 with TRBJ2-3, with a weak D call TRBD1 (5 bases). The TCR sequence derives from a woman between 50 and 59 years old in good health and CMV-seropositive. CDR3 residues: CASSVAPVGEGSDTQYF. The DNA for the CDR3 is TGTGCCAGCAGCGTAGCGCCCGTAGGGGAAGGGTCGGATACGCAGTATTTT.